The 20 T cell receptor beta chains listed next were all sequenced from one sample in a study of CD8+ T cells in alopecia areata. Reverse transcription of extracted RNA yielded cDNA, which provided the sequencing template. Here immunoSEQ multiplex PCR was the method, and the copy in TCRdb shows in-frame clones only, minus some. The repertoire holds tens of thousands of clones, with 70% to 80% as singletons. Sequenced sample: NKG2D-low CD8+ T cells sorted from blood. These TCRs come from a human donor with alopecia areata.

The chain carries TRBV19 and TRBJ2-1, with D unclear. The CDR3 runs to 12 residues. The germline V gene encodes CDR1 LNHDA and CDR2 SQIVND (reference sequence). V lost 9 bases to trimming and J lost 0 bases, with 6 bases between them. This CDR3 is CASRPSYNEQFF. The CDR3 nucleotides read TGTGCCAGCAGACCCTCCTACAATGAGCAGTTCTTC.

This clone has a handful of counts. The chain is built from TRBV27 and TRBJ1-1, with TRBD1 matching 8 bases. This CDR3 is built from 15 residues. The V gene end was trimmed by 5 bases and the J gene end by 0 bases; junction bases not matched to a gene: 5. Germline values: CDR1 MNHEY, CDR2 SMNVEV (reference sequence). This CDR3 reads CASSPRQGMNTEAFF. The CDR3 bases are TGTGCCAGCAGTCCCCGACAGGGGATGAACACTGAAGCTTTCTTT.

The chain combines TRBV4-2 with TRBJ1-1; TRBD1 matches 8 bases. The junction had 4 bases not matched to a gene; V was cut back by 3 bases and J by 7 bases. This CDR3 has 13 residues. CDR1 is LGHNA, CDR2 YNFKEQ, per germline. CDR3 loop: CASSQAGQDEAFF. The CDR3 DNA sequence: TGTGCCAGCAGCCAGGCGGGACAGGATGAAGCTTTCTTT.

This chain joins TRBV29-1 and TRBJ2-1; D perhaps matches TRBD2 (6 bases). Trimming shortened V by 3 bases and J by 2 bases, and 20 bases separated the two germline ends. Germline values: CDR1 SQVTM, CDR2 ANQGSEA. The CDR3 sequence is 17 residues long. For the CDR3, the DNA is TGCAGCGTTGAGCCGGGAGAGAGTCCGGATACCTACAATGAGCAGTTCTTC. Protein product: CSVEPGESPDTYNEQFF.

V and J are TRBV6-5 and TRBJ2-6; D unresolved. CDR3 size: 15 residues. The germline V and J ends were trimmed by 6 bases and 0 bases, with 9 bases remaining between them. In germline, CDR1 is MNHEY, CDR2 SVGAGI. This CDR3 is CASSQSSSGANVLTF. CDR3 nucleotides: TGTGCCAGCAGCCAATCTAGCTCTGGGGCCAACGTCCTGACTTTC.

The chain is built from TRBV6-6 and TRBJ2-5, with D unclear. The CDR3 is made up of 13 amino acids. The germline CDR1 and CDR2 sequences are MNHNY and SVGAGI (reference sequence). With 5 bases removed from V and 4 bases from J, the gap between germline ends came to 11 bases. CDR3 sequence: CASSTGYRETQYF. The DNA of the CDR3 is TGTGCCAGCAGTACGGGTTATCGAGAGACCCAGTACTTC.

This clone has just one count. The chain couples TRBV11-2 to TRBJ2-7; D not resolved. Germline CDR1 SGHAT, CDR2 FQNNGV. V shed 4 bases and J shed 4 bases, with 11 bases lying between them. The CDR3 totals 13 residues. Here the CDR3 reads CASSSGPLYEQYF. The DNA for the CDR3 is TGTGCCAGCAGCTCCGGACCCTTATACGAGCAGTACTTC.

The genes are TRBV10-2 and TRBJ2-1; D could derive from TRBD1 or TRBD2 (5 bases each). Trimming left V 8 bases short and J 8 bases short, with 7 bases between. Germline lookup yields CDR1 WSHSY and CDR2 SAAADI. The CDR3 has 10 residues. The CDR3 nucleotides are TGCGCCAGCGGGGGTTATGAGCAGTTCTTC. Its translation is CASGGYEQFF.

V and J are TRBV6-5 and TRBJ2-7; no reliable D call. The V end was cut by 4 bases, the J end by 1 base, with 8 bases between. CDR3 length equals 13 residues. Germline assignment: CDR1 MNHEY and CDR2 SVGAGI. CDR3 sequence: CASSSGESYEQYF. The CDR3 DNA sequence: TGTGCCAGCAGTTCGGGTGAATCCTACGAGCAGTACTTC.

V and J are TRBV14 and TRBJ2-4; 10 bases are a match to TRBD2. V shed 5 bases, J shed 8 bases, and the junction held 3 bases outside the gene matches. Germline values: CDR1 SGHDN, CDR2 FVKESK. The length of the CDR3 is 13 residues. The CDR3 nucleotides read TGTGCCAGCAGCAAGAGCGGGAGGGACATTCAGTACTTC. It encodes CASSKSGRDIQYF.

This clone was observed once. The gene calls are TRBV11-2 and TRBJ2-5; D may match TRBD1 or TRBD2 (5 bases each). Trimming took off 6 bases at V and 4 bases at J, with 18 bases between the two ends. This CDR3 has 15 residues. Germline CDR1 is SGHAT and CDR2 is FQNNGV. The DNA for the CDR3 is TGTGCCAGCAGTGATCCGGGACGCGAGTTAGAGACCCAGTACTTC. It yields the protein CASSDPGRELETQYF.

This chain links TRBV4-2 with TRBJ2-1, with 12 bases matching TRBD2. From germline, CDR1 is LGHNA and CDR2 YNFKEQ. Unmatched junction bases numbered 3, after V lost 2 bases and J lost 4 bases. CDR3 length: 16 amino acids. The CDR3 nucleotides read TGTGCCAGCAGCCAAAAGACTAGCGGGGGTTACAATGAGCAGTTCTTC. It is translated as CASSQKTSGGYNEQFF.

The chain combines TRBV27 with TRBJ2-7; 11 nucleotides agree with TRBD2. The CDR3 is made up of 16 amino acids. Germline CDR1 and CDR2: MNHEY and SMNVEV (reference sequence). Trimming at V came to 2 bases and at J to 6 bases, leaving 9 bases not matched to a gene. The CDR3 region is CASSLGTSGGLGEQYF. Written as DNA, the CDR3 is TGTGCCAGCAGTTTAGGCACTAGCGGGGGCCTAGGCGAGCAGTACTTC.

This rearrangement joins TRBV4-1 to TRBJ2-7; TRBD2 aligns across 8 bases. V lost 4 bases to trimming and J lost 5 bases; unmatched junction nucleotides: 7. There are 14 residues in the CDR3. Germline assignment: CDR1 MGHRA and CDR2 YSYEKL. The CDR3 loop reads CASSLNTGGNEQYF. The CDR3 DNA sequence: TGCGCCAGCAGCCTAAATACGGGGGGGAACGAGCAGTACTTC.

A remark on this clone: At one end, the junction sequence differs from germline, possibly due to a read error. The CDR3 region is CASSPSTGDYEQYF. The CDR3, as DNA: TGTGCTAGCAGCCCGAGCACAGGGGACTACGAGCAGTACTTC. The gene calls are TRBV7-7 and TRBJ2-7, with 7 positions matching TRBD1. The CDR3 spans 14 residues. In germline, CDR1 is SSHAT, CDR2 FNYEAQ (reference sequence).

CDR3 in DNA: TGTGCCAGCAGCTTAACCGGGGGCCTCACTGAAGCTTTCTTT. Translation gives CASSLTGGLTEAFF. This chain links TRBV7-6 with TRBJ1-1; D possibly corresponds to TRBD1 (6 bases). V was shortened by 2 bases and J by 4 bases, with 11 bases between the two germline ends. CDR3 length: 14 residues. Germline V lookup: CDR1 SGHVS, CDR2 FNYEAQ.

The rearrangement joins TRBV29-1 to TRBJ2-7; the D gene is possibly TRBD1 (7 bases). V lost 5 bases to trimming and J lost 6 bases, with 11 bases between them. Germline assignment: CDR1 SQVTM and CDR2 ANQGSEA. This CDR3 has 11 amino acids. The CDR3 sequence: CSVPRGVEQYF. The CDR3 nucleotides read TGCAGCGTTCCCAGGGGGGTCGAGCAGTACTTC.

In this sample, this clone turned up a few times. V gene TRBV4-2 combines with J gene TRBJ2-7; 8 bases are a match to TRBD2. CDR3 size: 13 residues. Trimming removed 4 bases from V and 4 bases from J; junction bases left unmatched: 3. CDR1 LGHNA and CDR2 YNFKEQ come from the germline V gene. The CDR3 is CASSPLAGYEQYF. The CDR3, as DNA: TGTGCCAGCAGCCCCTTAGCGGGATACGAGCAGTACTTC.

The genes are TRBV5-6 and TRBJ2-1, with D hard to call. The CDR3 spans 13 residues. Trimming left V 10 bases short and J 1 base short, with 12 bases between. Germline V gene lookup returns CDR1 SGHDT and CDR2 YYEEEE. CDR3: CAAPGPSYNEQFF. The CDR3 region has the DNA TGTGCCGCACCGGGTCCTTCCTACAATGAGCAGTTCTTC.

This clone showed up just once. The chain links TRBV29-1 to TRBJ2-7; 7 nucleotides line up with TRBD1. The germline V gene has CDR1 SQVTM and CDR2 ANQGSEA. This CDR3 is built from 15 residues. Trimming took 4 bases from V and 3 from J; bases not matched to a gene: 12. The CDR3 is CSVVGFRNRGYEQYF. CDR3 DNA sequence: TGCAGCGTTGTTGGGTTCAGGAACAGGGGCTACGAGCAGTACTTC.